The rows below give T cell receptor beta chains drawn from one sample of a study of T cell responses to AZD1222 COVID-19 vaccine. Clones were read by immunoSEQ multiplex PCR, and TCRdb kept only the in-frame ones, dropping some. The top ten clones hold about 3.9% of a sample with 150,000 to 200,000 clones, more than 85% of them seen once. Sequencing used peripheral blood, obtained on day 0 of AZD1222 vaccination. All receptors come from an adult in good health. CDR3s leave out the opening cysteine and the closing phenylalanine or tryptophan.

len	v_gene	j_gene	CDR3aa
13	TRBV6-1	TRBJ2-7	ASSEDGGTYYEQY
13	TRBV10-3	TRBJ2-5	AISRLAGYQETQY
13	TRBV5-1	TRBJ1-5	ASSLEGAGNQPQH
13	TRBV19	TRBJ1-5	ASSLRAALNQPQH
13	TRBV2	TRBJ1-5	ASSNFRSSNQPQH
15	TRBV18	TRBJ2-3	ASSPPYSGISTDTQY
13	TRBV6-1	TRBJ1-2	ASSERQGRNYGYT
9	TRBV29-1	TRBJ2-1	SVEENNEQF
13	TRBV3-1/TRBV3-2	TRBJ1-5	ASSQDLTLNQPQH
16	TRBV28	TRBJ2-5	ASSLLSSLAGVAETQY
12	TRBV5-6	TRBJ1-2	ASSLGGIMHGYT
11	TRBV19	TRBJ1-2	ASRLDREYGYT
16	TRBV23-1	TRBJ1-1	ASSPLGQGLVGCTEAF
11	TRBV12-3/TRBV12-4	TRBJ2-2	ASSLRGTGELF
14	TRBV7-8	TRBJ1-5	ASSLTSGGLGQPQH
14	TRBV5-4	TRBJ1-2	ASSLLYRATAYGYT
13	TRBV5-6	TRBJ1-4	ASTPKWAKGEKLF
11	TRBV6-5	TRBJ1-2	ASSLVAGHGYT
11	TRBV12-3/TRBV12-4	TRBJ1-1	ASSFGSGTEAF
13	TRBV9	TRBJ1-2	ASSASRVLGYGYT
16	TRBV3-1/TRBV3-2	TRBJ2-1	ASSRFAGGPAGYNEQF
13	TRBV18	TRBJ2-7	ASSPPEREGYEQY
13	TRBV27	TRBJ2-1	ASRTTGVPNNEQF
12	TRBV18	TRBJ1-5	ASSLEGSNQPQH
13	TRBV5-1	TRBJ1-1	ASSGGTTTNTEAF
13	TRBV19	TRBJ1-1	ASSWKGALDTEAF
14	TRBV15	TRBJ1-2	ATSSRGRGFGNGYT
16	TRBV6-2/TRBV6-3	TRBJ1-1	ASSYSPTGVGMNTEAF
9	TRBV6-5	TRBJ2-7	ASKGNYEQY
11	TRBV5-1	TRBJ1-1	ASSFVGGTEAF
14	TRBV7-2	TRBJ1-3	ASSLGQPISGNTIY
13	TRBV18	TRBJ2-1	ASSPTRESYNEQF
11	TRBV11-1	TRBJ1-1	ASSLGVRTEAF
8	TRBV4-1	TRBJ2-1	ASSHGEQF
13	TRBV6-5	TRBJ2-1	ASSLAGGLYNEQF
12	TRBV5-1	TRBJ2-1	ASSLALSYNEQF
16	TRBV5-1	TRBJ2-1	ASSLEGLAGRSYNEQF
13	TRBV19	TRBJ1-1	ASSISSGMNTEAF
11	TRBV12-5	TRBJ1-5	ASGRGAEQPQH
13	TRBV19	TRBJ1-4	ASTTTGGGIAKLF
13	TRBV7-9	TRBJ1-3	ASTLGQNSGNTIY
11	TRBV6-4	TRBJ1-1	ASSDAGNTEAF
14	TRBV18	TRBJ1-2	ASSPSSGTANYGYT
13	TRBV2	TRBJ1-5	ASSDQRNPNQPQH
14	TRBV9	TRBJ2-7	ASSVERGMSSYEQY
15	TRBV4-1	TRBJ1-5	ASSQSPPDYSNQPQH
12	TRBV10-3	TRBJ1-5	ASSSGTGIQPQH
11	TRBV29-1	TRBJ1-1	SVVGGVKTEAF
10	TRBV7-9	TRBJ2-2	ASSPDTGELF
13	TRBV27	TRBJ1-6	ASSFARVNNSPLH
12	TRBV3-1/TRBV3-2	TRBJ1-1	ASSHTGRDTEAF
12	TRBV6-6	TRBJ2-7	ASSYSRAPREQY
11	TRBV28	TRBJ1-1	ASNPPGNTEAF